This entry describes one T cell receptor beta chain. The antigen remains undetermined. The CDR3 extends over 14 amino acids. Trimming took 8 bases from V and 0 from J, leaving 11 bases between them. Germline V gene lookup returns CDR1 SSHAT and CDR2 FNYEAQ (reference sequence). The donors were healthy bone marrow donors. The sample is drawn from a study of cytomegalovirus exposure and HLA in healthy donors. Regarding the study as a whole: Roughly uniform depth of sequencing across donors was assumed in presence/absence analyses. Later work showed greater clonal expansion in HLA-associated TCR beta chains than in equally common others.

The PCR made use of 60 Vbeta and 13 Jbeta primers. Profiling relied on immunoSEQ multiplex PCR, and the TCRdb table lists in-frame clones only, not all of them. The table lists 75,000 to 95,000 clones. The receptor was isolated from a girl under 18 in good health and CMV-seropositive. The sequencing sample was made of PBMCs. V and J are TRBV7-7 and TRBJ1-3, with D unresolved. CDR3 nucleotides: TGTGCCAGCTCGTCCTCCCTCTCTGGAAACACCATATATTTT. Its protein product is CASSSSLSGNTIYF.